The 15 T cell receptor beta chains given below trace back to one sample, sequenced in a study of Ad26.COV2.S vaccination and SARS-CoV-2 variants. Noted treatment: over 15 received Ad26.COV2.S at low or high dose, single or two shots; a few received placebo; per-sample allocation not given. Following the first vaccine or placebo injection, samples were taken on day 63. Profiled with immunoSEQ multiplex PCR; TCRdb holds only in-frame clones, not every one. The profile shows around 300,000 clones, approximately 86% of them singletons. The material was peripheral blood, obtained in a trial of Ad26.COV2.S vaccine versus placebo. All receptors derive from a person aged 18-65 years who received the Ad26.COV2.S COVID-19 vaccine or a placebo.

The gene calls are TRBV5-6 and TRBJ2-1; weak D call: TRBD2 (6 bases). Germline V CDR1 and CDR2: SGHDT, YYEEEE. The CDR3 is made up of 15 amino acids. V was trimmed by 3 bases and J by 0 bases, leaving 10 bases between them. CDR3 region: CASSYAGSSYNEQFF. CDR3 nucleotides: TGTGCCAGCAGCTATGCGGGGAGCTCCTACAATGAGCAGTTCTTC. Variable domain in full (rest from reference TRBV5-6 and TRBJ2-1): DAGVTQSPTHLIKTRGQQVTLRCSPKSGHDTVSWYQQALGQGPQFIFQYYEEEERQRGNFPDRFSGHQFPNYSSELNVNALLLGDSALYLCASSYAGSSYNEQFFGPGTRLTVL.

J is TRBJ1-1 and V is TRBV4-1; the D is unclear. Germline CDR1 reads MGHRA; CDR2 reads YSYEKL. The CDR3 covers 14 residues. With 1 base removed from V and 0 bases from J, the gap between germline ends came to 6 bases. In DNA, the CDR3 is TGCGCCAGCAGCCAAGGGATTTTGAACACTGAAGCTTTCTTT. Translation: CASSQGILNTEAFF.

This chain uses TRBV29-1 with TRBJ2-7, with TRBD1 matching over 10 bases. CDR1 and CDR2 (germline): SQVTM, ANQGSEA. After removal of 7 bases from V and 7 bases from J, the junction contained 4 bases not matched to a gene. The CDR3 is made up of 11 amino acids. The DNA for the CDR3 is TGCAGCGGGGGACAGGGGAAAGAGCAGTACTTC. This gives the protein CSGGQGKEQYF.

The chain carries TRBV7-9 and TRBJ1-6; TRBD1 matches at 7 bases. V lost 3 bases to trimming and J lost 7 bases; unmatched junction nucleotides: 9. Germline lookup yields CDR1 SEHNR and CDR2 FQNEAQ (reference sequence). This CDR3 spans 16 amino acids. CDR3 residues: CASSLGRGAGNSPLHF. CDR3 DNA: TGTGCCAGCAGCTTGGGCAGGGGGGCGGGGAATTCACCCCTCCACTTT.

This chain connects TRBV5-1 to TRBJ2-7; D is perhaps TRBD1 (6 bases). The germline gives CDR1 SGHRS, CDR2 YFSETQ. CDR3 size: 15 residues. Trimming stripped 4 bases from V and 5 bases from J, with 19 bases between. The CDR3 DNA follows: TGCGCCAGCAGCCCCAACACAGGAAGGGGGAACGAGCAGTACTTC. Protein sequence: CASSPNTGRGNEQYF.

This chain joins TRBV19 and TRBJ1-5; 7 positions match TRBD1. V shed 6 bases, J shed 4 bases, and the junction held 9 bases outside the gene matches. CDR3 length equals 15 residues. Germline V gene sequence: CDR1 LNHDA, CDR2 SQIVND (reference sequence). CDR3 region: CASSLGQGGNQPQHF. In nucleotides, the CDR3 is TGTGCCAGTAGCCTTGGGCAGGGGGGTAATCAGCCCCAGCATTTT.

This chain joins TRBV19 and TRBJ2-1, with a tentative D call TRBD1 (6 bases). The CDR3 has 17 residues. V was shortened by 6 bases and J by 0 bases, with 18 bases between the two germline ends. CDR1 and CDR2 (germline): LNHDA, SQIVND (reference sequence). Here the CDR3 reads CASSPTTGTTSYNEQFF. The CDR3 nucleotides are TGTGCCAGTAGCCCCACGACCGGGACAACCTCCTACAATGAGCAGTTCTTC.

V gene TRBV4-1 combines with J gene TRBJ2-1; 7 nucleotides align to TRBD2. Germline V CDR1 and CDR2: MGHRA, YSYEKL. V trimming: 1 base; J trimming: 4 bases; junction bases outside the gene matches: 7. The CDR3 is made up of 16 amino acids. CDR3 sequence: CASSQAGLGVYNEQFF. The CDR3 DNA follows: TGCGCCAGCAGCCAAGCAGGACTAGGGGTGTACAATGAGCAGTTCTTC.

This clone was observed a handful of times. The V gene is TRBV11-2, the J gene TRBJ2-6; D is unresolved. The length of the CDR3 is 14 residues. V was trimmed by 8 bases and J by 0 bases, leaving 8 bases between them. Germline CDR1 and CDR2: SGHAT and FQNNGV. The CDR3 spells CASLPLSGANVLTF. The CDR3 DNA reads TGTGCCAGCCTCCCCCTCTCTGGGGCCAACGTCCTGACTTTC.

The chain combines TRBV28 with TRBJ1-1; D is uncertain. V shed 3 bases and J shed 0 bases, with 11 bases lying between them. Per germline, CDR1 MDHEN and CDR2 SYDVKM. The CDR3 length is 15 residues. The CDR3 sequence is CASSLLSFMNTEAFF. CDR3 DNA sequence: TGTGCCAGCAGTTTGTTGAGTTTCATGAACACTGAAGCTTTCTTT.

This clone was seen only a few times. This chain links TRBV15 with TRBJ2-5; 7 positions match TRBD1. Germline V gives CDR1 LNHNV, CDR2 YYDKDF (reference sequence). The J segment lost 5 bases and the V segment lost 6 bases, leaving 21 bases of the junction unmatched. The CDR3 runs 18 residues. The CDR3 DNA follows: TGTGCCACCAGTAAGAGGTTCGGGGACAGAGGACCGGGGGAGACCCAGTACTTC. Its protein product is CATSKRFGDRGPGETQYF.

The CDR3 spells CASSVRPDWADTQYF. CDR3 in DNA: TGTGCCAGCAGCGTAAGGCCAGATTGGGCAGATACGCAGTATTTT. V is TRBV9 and J is TRBJ2-3, with D hard to call. The CDR3 contains 15 residues. Trimming left V 1 base short and J 4 bases short, with 13 bases between. The germline CDR1 and CDR2 sequences are SGDLS and YYNGEE.

The table lists this clone with a count of one. The chain combines TRBV4-1 with TRBJ2-7; TRBD1 aligns across 8 bases. V lost 1 base and J lost 4; bases outside the gene matches: 6. This CDR3 has 15 residues. From germline, CDR1 is MGHRA and CDR2 YSYEKL. The CDR3 DNA reads as TGCGCCAGCAGCCAAGTGGGACAGGAATCATACGAGCAGTACTTC. The encoded protein is CASSQVGQESYEQYF.

This chain links TRBV4-2 with TRBJ2-3, with 9 bases fitting TRBD2. After removal of 2 bases from V and 4 bases from J, the junction contained 10 bases not matched to a gene. CDR1 and CDR2 (germline): LGHNA, YNFKEQ. This CDR3 comprises 17 residues. The DNA for the CDR3 is TGTGCCAGCAGCCAACCCCGAGGGGCTAGCGGGGCAGATACGCAGTATTTT. Translation gives CASSQPRGASGADTQYF.

About this clone itself: Other nucleotide sequences from this sample produce the same CDR3. The CDR3, as DNA: TGCGCCAGCAGCCAAGCTGCGACTAGCGGGGGGGCGAGCACAGATACGCAGTATTTT. Its protein product is CASSQAATSGGASTDTQYF. The chain employs TRBV4-1 and TRBJ2-3; 14 nucleotides match TRBD2. Germline loops: CDR1 MGHRA, CDR2 YSYEKL. Trimming took 1 base from V and 0 from J; bases not matched to a gene: 6. The CDR3 is 19 amino acids.